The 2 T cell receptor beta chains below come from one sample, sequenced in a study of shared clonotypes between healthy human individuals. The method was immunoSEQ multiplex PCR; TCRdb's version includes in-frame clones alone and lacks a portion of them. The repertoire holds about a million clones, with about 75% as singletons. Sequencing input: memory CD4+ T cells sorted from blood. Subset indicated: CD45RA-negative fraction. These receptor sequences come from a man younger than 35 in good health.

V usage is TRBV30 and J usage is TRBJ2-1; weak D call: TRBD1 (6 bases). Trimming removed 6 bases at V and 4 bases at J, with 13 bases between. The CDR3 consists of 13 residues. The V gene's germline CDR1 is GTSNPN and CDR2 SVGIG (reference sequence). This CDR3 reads CACYGTKYNEQFF. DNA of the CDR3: TGTGCCTGCTACGGGACAAAATACAATGAGCAGTTCTTC.

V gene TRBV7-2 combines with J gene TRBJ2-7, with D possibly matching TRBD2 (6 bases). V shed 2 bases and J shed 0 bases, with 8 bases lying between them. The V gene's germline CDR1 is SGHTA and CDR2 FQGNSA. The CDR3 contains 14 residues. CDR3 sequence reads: CASSLRGLSYEQYF. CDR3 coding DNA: TGTGCCAGCAGCTTAAGGGGACTCTCCTACGAGCAGTACTTC.